These 8 T cell receptor beta chains originate from one sample sequenced in a study of blood T cell repertoires in COVID-19. Data came from immunoSEQ multiplex PCR; TCRdb stores just in-frame clones and leaves some out. The sample has approximately 190,000 clones, 88% seen once; the top ten hold around 2.3%. Sequenced sample: peripheral blood. These receptors all stem from a man between 70 and 80 years old with active or convalescent COVID-19.

The CDR3 here is CASSQDMGGQYSNQPQHF. The CDR3 DNA sequence: TGCGCCAGCAGCCAGGACATGGGTGGGCAATATAGCAATCAGCCCCAGCATTTT. The rearrangement links TRBV4-1 to TRBJ1-5; weak D call: TRBD1 (5 bases). This CDR3 has 18 amino acids. V was clipped by 3 bases and J by 0 bases, with 18 bases between them. Germline CDR1 MGHRA, CDR2 YSYEKL.

In nucleotides, the CDR3 is TGTGCCAGCAGAACCGGGACAGGATCCTACGAGCAGTACTTC. Its translation: CASRTGTGSYEQYF. V and J are TRBV27 and TRBJ2-7; 8 positions match TRBD1. The CDR3 is made up of 14 amino acids. The germline CDR1 and CDR2 sequences are MNHEY and SMNVEV (reference sequence). After removal of 6 bases from V and 1 base from J, the junction contained 5 bases not matched to a gene.

In this sample, this clone turned up once. This chain joins TRBV27 and TRBJ1-1; 8 nucleotides align to TRBD1. Germline CDR1 and CDR2: MNHEY and SMNVEV (reference sequence). CDR3 length: 14 amino acids. V lost 3 bases and J lost 2; bases outside the gene matches: 2. This CDR3 is CASSFQGANTEAFF. In DNA, the CDR3 is TGTGCCAGCAGTTTTCAGGGGGCAAACACTGAAGCTTTCTTT.

The CDR3 DNA follows: TGCAGCGTTGACACAGGACAGGGTTACAATGAGCAGTTCTTC. It yields the protein CSVDTGQGYNEQFF. The chain has TRBV29-1 and TRBJ2-1, with 8 nucleotides matching TRBD1. CDR3 length equals 14 residues. Germline lookup yields CDR1 SQVTM and CDR2 ANQGSEA. V trimming: 3 bases; J trimming: 4 bases; junction bases outside the gene matches: 5.

This chain links TRBV6-6 with TRBJ1-1; 9 bases align to TRBD1. Trimming took 6 bases from V and 4 from J; bases not matched to a gene: 12. The germline V gene encodes CDR1 MNHNY and CDR2 SVGAGI (reference sequence). The CDR3 sequence is 16 residues long. The CDR3 sequence: CASRSPGQGVGTEAFF. CDR3 in DNA: TGTGCCAGCAGAAGCCCGGGACAGGGAGTTGGCACTGAAGCTTTCTTT.

CDR3 sequence (DNA): TGTGCCAGCAGCCGGTACAGGGGGGGCTTTTCCTACGAGCAGTACTTC. Encoded protein: CASSRYRGGFSYEQYF. The gene calls are TRBV14 and TRBJ2-7, with D perhaps TRBD1 (8 bases). V lost 4 bases to trimming and J lost 1 base, with 17 bases between them. This CDR3 region has 16 residues. The germline V gene has CDR1 SGHDN and CDR2 FVKESK.

The CDR3 spells CAIRTSGQGSDTQYF. The CDR3 DNA is TGTGCCATCAGGACATCGGGACAGGGGTCAGATACGCAGTATTTT. The rearrangement joins TRBV10-3 to TRBJ2-3; 10 positions match TRBD1. The CDR3 sequence is 15 residues long. Germline V gives CDR1 ENHRY, CDR2 SYGVKD. V lost 6 bases, J lost 4 bases, and 7 bases stayed unmatched.

This CDR3 is CASTTSSAGGFETQYF. As DNA, the CDR3 is TGTGCCAGCACCACCAGCTCCGCTGGGGGGTTTGAGACCCAGTACTTC. The rearrangement uses TRBV7-9 and TRBJ2-5; the D gene is possibly TRBD2 (6 bases). Per germline, CDR1 SEHNR and CDR2 FQNEAQ (reference sequence). The V and J ends lost 7 bases and 5 bases respectively, with 23 bases between them. The CDR3 totals 16 residues.